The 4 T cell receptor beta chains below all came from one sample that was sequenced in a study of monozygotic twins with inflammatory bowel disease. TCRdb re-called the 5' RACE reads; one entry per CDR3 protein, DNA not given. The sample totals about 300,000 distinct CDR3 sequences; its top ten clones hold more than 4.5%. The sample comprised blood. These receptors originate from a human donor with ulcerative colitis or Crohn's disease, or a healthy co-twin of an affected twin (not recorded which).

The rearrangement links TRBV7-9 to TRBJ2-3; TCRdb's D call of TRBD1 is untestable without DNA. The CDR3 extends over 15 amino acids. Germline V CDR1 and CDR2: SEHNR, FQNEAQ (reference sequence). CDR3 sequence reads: CASRNPGTGADTQYF.

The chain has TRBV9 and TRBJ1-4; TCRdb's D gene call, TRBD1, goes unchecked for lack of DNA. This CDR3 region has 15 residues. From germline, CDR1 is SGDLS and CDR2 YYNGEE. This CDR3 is CASSAPGKREEKLFF.

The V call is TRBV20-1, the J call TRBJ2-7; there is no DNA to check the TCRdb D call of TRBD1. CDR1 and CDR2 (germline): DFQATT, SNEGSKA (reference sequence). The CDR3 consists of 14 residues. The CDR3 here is CSAKTGTRTYEQYF.

CDR3: CASSTRGSGGELFF. The chain has TRBV7-2 and TRBJ2-2; the D call from TCRdb, TRBD2, cannot be confirmed without DNA. The CDR3 totals 14 residues. CDR1 is SGHTA and CDR2 is FQGNSA in the germline V gene.